Included here is one T cell receptor gamma chain sequence, with context. Its antigen is unidentified. TCRdb's protein, taken from a much larger clone, differs from this DNA's translation at residue 10, likely owing to a read error; the protein displayed comes from the DNA. This sample was included in a study of γδ T cells in repeated Plasmodium falciparum infection. Whole-study results and caveats: Waves of new clonotype selection appeared after repeated controlled infections in Vdelta2-negative, largely Vdelta1+, gammadelta T cells.

TCRdb re-called the multiplex PCR reads with CATT. The sample contains 11,000 to 15,000 gamma-chain clones, about 1.5% of which appear only once. The CDR3 sequence is 17 residues long. Germline CDR1 is GITISATS and CDR2 is ISYDGTV (reference sequence). Vgamma9/Vdelta2+ and Vdelta2-negative gammadelta T cells were flow-sorted from PBMC for bulk sequencing. Sequencing was done on a sample of gamma-delta T cells from blood. The TCR was taken from a pool of human donors (malaria-infected and uninfected, not separated). The chain links TRGV9 to TRGJP. No J gene was available from TCRdb, and it was assigned here by a germline match of the DNA. The DNA of the CDR3 is TGTGCCTTGTGGGAGGACGAACCAGAGTCGGGCAAAAAAATCAAGGTATTT. Protein sequence: CALWEDEPESGKKIKVF.